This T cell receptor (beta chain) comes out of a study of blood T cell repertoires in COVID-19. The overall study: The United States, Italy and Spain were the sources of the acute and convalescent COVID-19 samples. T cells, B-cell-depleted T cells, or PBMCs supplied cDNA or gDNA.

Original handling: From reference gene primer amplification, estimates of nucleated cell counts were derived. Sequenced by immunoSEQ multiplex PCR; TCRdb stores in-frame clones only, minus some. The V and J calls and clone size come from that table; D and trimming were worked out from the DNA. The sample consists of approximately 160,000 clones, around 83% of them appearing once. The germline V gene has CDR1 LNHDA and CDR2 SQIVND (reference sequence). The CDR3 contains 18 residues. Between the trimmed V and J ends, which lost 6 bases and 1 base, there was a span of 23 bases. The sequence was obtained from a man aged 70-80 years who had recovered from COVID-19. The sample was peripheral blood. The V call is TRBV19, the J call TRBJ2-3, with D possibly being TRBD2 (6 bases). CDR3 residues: CASSDPGLIRGGTDTQYF. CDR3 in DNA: TGTGCCAGTAGCGATCCGGGACTTATAAGAGGAGGCACAGATACGCAGTATTTT.